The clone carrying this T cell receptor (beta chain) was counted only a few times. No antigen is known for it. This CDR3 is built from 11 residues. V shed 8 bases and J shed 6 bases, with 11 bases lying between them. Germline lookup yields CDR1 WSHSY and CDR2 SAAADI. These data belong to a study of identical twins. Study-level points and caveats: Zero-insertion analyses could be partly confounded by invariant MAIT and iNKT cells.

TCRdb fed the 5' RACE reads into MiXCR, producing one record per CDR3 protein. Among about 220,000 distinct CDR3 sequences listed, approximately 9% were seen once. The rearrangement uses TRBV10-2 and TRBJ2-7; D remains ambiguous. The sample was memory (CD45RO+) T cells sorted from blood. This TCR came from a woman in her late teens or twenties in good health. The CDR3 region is CASAASGEQYF. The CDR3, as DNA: TGCGCCAGCGCGGCCTCCGGCGAGCAGTACTTC.